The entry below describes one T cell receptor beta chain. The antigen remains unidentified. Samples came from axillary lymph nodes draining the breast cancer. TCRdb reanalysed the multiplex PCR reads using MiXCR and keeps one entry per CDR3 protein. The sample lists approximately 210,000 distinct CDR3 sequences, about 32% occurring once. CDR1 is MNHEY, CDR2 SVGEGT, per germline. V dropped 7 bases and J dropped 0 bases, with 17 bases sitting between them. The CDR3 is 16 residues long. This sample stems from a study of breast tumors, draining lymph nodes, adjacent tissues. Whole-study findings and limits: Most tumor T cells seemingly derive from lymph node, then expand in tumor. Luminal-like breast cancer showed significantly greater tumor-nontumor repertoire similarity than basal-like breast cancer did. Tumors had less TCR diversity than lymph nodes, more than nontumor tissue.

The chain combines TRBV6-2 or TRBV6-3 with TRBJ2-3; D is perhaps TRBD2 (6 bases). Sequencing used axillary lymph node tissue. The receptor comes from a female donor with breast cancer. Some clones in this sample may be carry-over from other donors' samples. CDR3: CASTHRPGTSTDTQYF. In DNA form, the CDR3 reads TGTGCCAGCACCCACCGCCCCGGGACTAGCACAGATACGCAGTATTTT.